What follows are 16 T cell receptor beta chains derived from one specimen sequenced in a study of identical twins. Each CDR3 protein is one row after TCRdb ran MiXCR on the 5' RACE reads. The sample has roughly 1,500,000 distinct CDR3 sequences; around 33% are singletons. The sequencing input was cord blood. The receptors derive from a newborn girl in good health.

CDR3 amino acids: CAISEAGTISPLHF. CDR3 bases: TGTGCCATCAGTGAGGCTGGGACTATTTCACCCCTCCACTTT. The V call is TRBV10-3, the J call TRBJ1-6, with D perhaps TRBD1 (5 bases). The V and J ends lost 2 bases and 9 bases respectively, with 11 bases between them. This CDR3 contains 14 residues. The germline V gene encodes CDR1 ENHRY and CDR2 SYGVKD.

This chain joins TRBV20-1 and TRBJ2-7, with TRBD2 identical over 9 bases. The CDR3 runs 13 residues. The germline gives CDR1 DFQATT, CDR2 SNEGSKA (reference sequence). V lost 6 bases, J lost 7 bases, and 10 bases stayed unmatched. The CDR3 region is CSAVAGALNEQYF. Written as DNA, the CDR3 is TGCAGTGCGGTAGCGGGAGCGCTCAATGAGCAGTACTTC.

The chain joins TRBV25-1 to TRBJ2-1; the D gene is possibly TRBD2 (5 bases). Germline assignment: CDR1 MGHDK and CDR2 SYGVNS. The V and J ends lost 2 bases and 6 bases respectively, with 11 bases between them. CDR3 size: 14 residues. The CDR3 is CASSEAGGSNEQFF. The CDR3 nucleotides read TGTGCCAGCAGTGAAGCGGGCGGGTCCAATGAGCAGTTCTTC. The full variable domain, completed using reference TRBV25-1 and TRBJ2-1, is EADIYQTPRYLVIGTGKKITLECSQTMGHDKMYWYQQDPGMELHLIHYSYGVNSTEKGDLSSESTVSRIRTEHFPLTLESARPSHTSQYLCASSEAGGSNEQFFGPGTRLTVL.

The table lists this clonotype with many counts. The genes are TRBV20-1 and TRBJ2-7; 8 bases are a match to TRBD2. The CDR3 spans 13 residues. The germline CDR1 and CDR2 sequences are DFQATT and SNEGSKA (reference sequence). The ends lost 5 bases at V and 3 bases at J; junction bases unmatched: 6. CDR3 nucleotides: TGCAGTGCTCCCGACGGGACTAGCTACGAGCAGTACTTC. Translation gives CSAPDGTSYEQYF.

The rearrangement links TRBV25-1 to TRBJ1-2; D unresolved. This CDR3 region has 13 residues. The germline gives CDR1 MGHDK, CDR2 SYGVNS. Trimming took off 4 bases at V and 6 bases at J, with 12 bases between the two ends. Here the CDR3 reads CASSAIGGHGYTF. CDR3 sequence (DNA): TGTGCCAGCAGTGCCATCGGAGGTCATGGCTACACCTTC.

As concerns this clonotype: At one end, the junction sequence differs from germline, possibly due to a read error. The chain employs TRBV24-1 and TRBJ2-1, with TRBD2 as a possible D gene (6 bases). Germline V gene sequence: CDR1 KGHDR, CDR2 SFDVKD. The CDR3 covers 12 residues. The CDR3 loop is CATRDLGGEQFF. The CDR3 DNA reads TGTGCCACCAGAGATTTGGGGGGTGAGCAGTTCTTC.

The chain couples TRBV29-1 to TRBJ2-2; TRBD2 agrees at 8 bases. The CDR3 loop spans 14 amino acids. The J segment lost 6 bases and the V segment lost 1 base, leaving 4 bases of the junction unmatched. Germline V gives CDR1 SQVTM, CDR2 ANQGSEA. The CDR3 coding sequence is TGCAGCGTTGAAGGCGGGGGGCCCCCCGGGGAGCTGTTTTTT. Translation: CSVEGGGPPGELFF.

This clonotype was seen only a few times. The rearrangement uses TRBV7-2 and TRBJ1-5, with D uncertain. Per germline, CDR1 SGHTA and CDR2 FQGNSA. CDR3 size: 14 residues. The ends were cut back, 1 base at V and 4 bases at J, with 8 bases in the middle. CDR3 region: CASSLGSNNQPQHF. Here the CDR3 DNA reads TGTGCCAGCAGCTTAGGGTCAAATAATCAGCCCCAGCATTTT.

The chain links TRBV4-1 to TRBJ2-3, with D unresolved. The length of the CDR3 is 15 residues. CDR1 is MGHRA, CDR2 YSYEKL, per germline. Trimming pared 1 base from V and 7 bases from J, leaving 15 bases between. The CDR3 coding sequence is TGCGCCAGCAGCCAAGTAGGACCCCTGGGCTATACGCAGTATTTT. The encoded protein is CASSQVGPLGYTQYF.

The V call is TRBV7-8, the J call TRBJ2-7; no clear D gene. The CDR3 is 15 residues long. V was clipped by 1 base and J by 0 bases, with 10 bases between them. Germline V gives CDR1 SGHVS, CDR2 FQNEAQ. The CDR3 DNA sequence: TGTGCCAGCAGCTTAGAACGTTTTAGCTCCTACGAGCAGTACTTC. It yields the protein CASSLERFSSYEQYF.

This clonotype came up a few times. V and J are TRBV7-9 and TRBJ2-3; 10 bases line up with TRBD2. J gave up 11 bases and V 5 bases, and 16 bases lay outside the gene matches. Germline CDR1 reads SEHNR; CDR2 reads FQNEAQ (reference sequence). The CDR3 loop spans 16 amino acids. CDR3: CASSPPTSGAAHGQYF. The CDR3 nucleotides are TGTGCCAGCAGCCCGCCCACTAGCGGGGCGGCCCACGGGCAGTATTTT.

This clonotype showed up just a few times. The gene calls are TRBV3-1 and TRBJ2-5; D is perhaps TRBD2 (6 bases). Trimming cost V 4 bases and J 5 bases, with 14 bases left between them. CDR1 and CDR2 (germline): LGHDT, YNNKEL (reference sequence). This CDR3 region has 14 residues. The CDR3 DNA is TGTGCCAGCAGCCCATGGGACTTACGGGAGACCCAGTACTTC. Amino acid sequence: CASSPWDLRETQYF.

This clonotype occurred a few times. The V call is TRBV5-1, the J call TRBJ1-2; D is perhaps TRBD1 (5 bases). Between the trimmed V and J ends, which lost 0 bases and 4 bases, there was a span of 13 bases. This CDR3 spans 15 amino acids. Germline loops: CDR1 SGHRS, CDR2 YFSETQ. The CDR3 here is CASSLARGAIYGYTF. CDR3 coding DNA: TGCGCCAGCAGCTTGGCCCGGGGCGCGATCTATGGCTACACCTTC.

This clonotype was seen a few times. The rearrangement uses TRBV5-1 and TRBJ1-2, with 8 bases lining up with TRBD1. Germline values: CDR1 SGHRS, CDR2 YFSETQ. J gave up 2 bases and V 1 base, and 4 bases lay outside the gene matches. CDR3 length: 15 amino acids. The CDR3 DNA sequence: TGCGCCAGCAGCTTGCGAAGACAGGGGAACTATGGCTACACCTTC. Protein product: CASSLRRQGNYGYTF.

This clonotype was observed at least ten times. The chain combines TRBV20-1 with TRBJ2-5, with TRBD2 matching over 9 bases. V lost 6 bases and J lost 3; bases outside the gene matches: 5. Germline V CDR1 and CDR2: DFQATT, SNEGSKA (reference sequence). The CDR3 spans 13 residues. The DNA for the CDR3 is TGCAGTGCCCCGACTAGCGGAGAAGAGACCCAGTACTTC. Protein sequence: CSAPTSGEETQYF.

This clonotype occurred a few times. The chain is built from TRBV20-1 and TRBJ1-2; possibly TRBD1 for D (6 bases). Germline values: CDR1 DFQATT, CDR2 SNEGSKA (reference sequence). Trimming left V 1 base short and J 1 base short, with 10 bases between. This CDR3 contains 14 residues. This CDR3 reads CSARAGELNYGYTF. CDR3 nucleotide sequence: TGCAGTGCTAGAGCAGGGGAGCTTAACTATGGCTACACCTTC.